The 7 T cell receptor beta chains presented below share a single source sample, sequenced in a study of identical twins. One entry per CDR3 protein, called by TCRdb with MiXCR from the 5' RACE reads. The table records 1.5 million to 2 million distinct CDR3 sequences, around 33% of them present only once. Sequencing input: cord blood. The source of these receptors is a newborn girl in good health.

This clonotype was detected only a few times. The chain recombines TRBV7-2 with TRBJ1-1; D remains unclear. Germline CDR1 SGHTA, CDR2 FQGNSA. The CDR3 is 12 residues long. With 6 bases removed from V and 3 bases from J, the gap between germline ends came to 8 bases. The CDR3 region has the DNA TGTGCCAGCAGGCACAGTTACACTGAAGCTTTCTTT. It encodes CASRHSYTEAFF. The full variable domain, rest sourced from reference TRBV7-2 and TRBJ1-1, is GAGVSQSPSNKVTEKGKDVELRCDPISGHTALYWYRQSLGQGLEFLIYFQGNSAPDKSGLPSDRFSAERTGGSVSTLTIQRTQQEDSAVYLCASRHSYTEAFFGQGTRLTVV.

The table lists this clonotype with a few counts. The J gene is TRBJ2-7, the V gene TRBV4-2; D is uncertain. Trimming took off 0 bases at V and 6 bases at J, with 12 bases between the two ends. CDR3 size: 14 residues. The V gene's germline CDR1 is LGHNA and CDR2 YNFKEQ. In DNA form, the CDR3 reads TGTGCCAGCAGCCAAGAGGGCCTGATGGGCGAGCAGTACTTC. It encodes CASSQEGLMGEQYF.

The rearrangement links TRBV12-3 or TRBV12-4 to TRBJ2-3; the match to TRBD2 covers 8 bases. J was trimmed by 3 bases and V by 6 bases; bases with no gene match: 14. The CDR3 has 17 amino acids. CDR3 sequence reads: CASSPLSPSGGTDTQYF. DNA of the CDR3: TGTGCCAGCAGCCCGTTAAGCCCTTCGGGGGGGACAGATACGCAGTATTTT.

The CDR3: CASSLGPTGSTDTQYF. The CDR3 coding sequence is TGCGCCAGCAGCTTAGGTCCGACAGGGAGCACAGATACGCAGTATTTT. V gene TRBV5-1 combines with J gene TRBJ2-3; 7 bases line up with TRBD1. The CDR3 is 16 residues long. CDR1 SGHRS and CDR2 YFSETQ come from the germline V gene. After removal of 2 bases from V and 0 bases from J, the junction contained 6 bases not matched to a gene.

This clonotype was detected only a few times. The CDR3 here is CASSDRGTGRKNIQYF. As DNA, the CDR3 is TGTGCCAGCAGTGATAGGGGGACAGGGCGAAAAAACATTCAGTACTTC. The chain has TRBV25-1 and TRBJ2-4, with TRBD1 matching over 9 bases. The germline gives CDR1 MGHDK, CDR2 SYGVNS. V shed 3 bases and J 4 bases; nucleotides not matched to a gene: 7. The CDR3 has 16 residues. The whole variable domain, filled in from reference TRBV25-1 and TRBJ2-4, reads EADIYQTPRYLVIGTGKKITLECSQTMGHDKMYWYQQDPGMELHLIHYSYGVNSTEKGDLSSESTVSRIRTEHFPLTLESARPSHTSQYLCASSDRGTGRKNIQYFGAGTRLSVL.

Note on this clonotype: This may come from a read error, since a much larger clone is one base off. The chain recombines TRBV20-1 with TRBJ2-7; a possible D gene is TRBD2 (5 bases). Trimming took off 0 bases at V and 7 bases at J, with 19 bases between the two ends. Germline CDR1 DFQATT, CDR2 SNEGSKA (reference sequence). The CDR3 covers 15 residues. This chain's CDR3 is CSARDHERHYNEQYF. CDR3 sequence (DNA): TGCAGTGCTAGAGATCACGAGCGGCACTACAATGAGCAGTACTTC.

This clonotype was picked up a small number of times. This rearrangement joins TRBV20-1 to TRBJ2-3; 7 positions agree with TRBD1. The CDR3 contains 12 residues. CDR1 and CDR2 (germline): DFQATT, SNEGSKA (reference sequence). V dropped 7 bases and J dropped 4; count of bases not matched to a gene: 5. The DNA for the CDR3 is TGCAGTGGACAGGGTAGCGCAGATACGCAGTATTTT. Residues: CSGQGSADTQYF.